Reported below is one T cell receptor (beta chain). The antigen is unknown. The sample has other DNA sequences that encode this CDR3 too. Primers included in the PCR were 60 Vbeta and 13 Jbeta primers. Sequencing used immunoSEQ multiplex PCR; TCRdb keeps in-frame clones, though not all of them. Here the sample spans approximately 290,000 clones, about 80% being singletons. The source of the sample is a study of cytomegalovirus exposure and HLA in healthy donors. Study background: The early release's HLA-typed donors yielded approximately 82 million unique TCRs. General observations from the study: Later analysis identified several of the most significant clusters that appeared linked to common viral pathogens.

Input material: PBMCs. The sequence was collected from a girl aged 2-9 years in good health and CMV-seronegative.

CDR3: CASSLGLAGQETQYF. The CDR3 DNA is TGCGCCAGCAGCTTGGGACTAGCGGGACAAGAGACCCAGTACTTC. This chain joins TRBV5-1 and TRBJ2-5; 11 bases map to TRBD2. The V and J ends lost 0 bases and 2 bases, in that order; junction bases with no gene match: 0. The germline V gene encodes CDR1 SGHRS and CDR2 YFSETQ. The length of the CDR3 is 15 residues.